This passage covers 15 T cell receptor beta chains from one sample sequenced in a study of blood T cell repertoires in COVID-19. The data were produced by immunoSEQ multiplex PCR, yet TCRdb's version contains in-frame clones alone and is incomplete. The profile shows 65,000 to 95,000 clones, roughly 89% of them singletons. Sequencing was carried out using peripheral blood. The receptors derive from an older man with acute or convalescent COVID-19.

J is TRBJ1-2 and V is TRBV4-2; D call uncertain. The CDR3 spans 15 residues. The germline CDR1 and CDR2 sequences are LGHNA and YNFKEQ. Deletions cut 8 bases from V and 0 bases from J, with 16 bases between. CDR3 loop: CASLPNRNSNYGYTF. The CDR3 region has the DNA TGTGCCAGCTTACCCAACAGAAACTCTAACTATGGCTACACCTTC.

V and J are TRBV18 and TRBJ2-2, with 9 bases identical to TRBD1. This CDR3 has 16 residues. V was pared by 6 bases and J by 7 bases, with 12 bases of the junction left unmatched. The germline gives CDR1 KGHSH, CDR2 LQKENI. This CDR3 reads CASSPNRDRVIGELFF. The CDR3 bases are TGTGCCAGCTCGCCAAACCGGGACAGGGTTATCGGGGAGCTGTTTTTT.

Concerning this clone: This sample includes further DNA sequences coding for the same CDR3. The rearrangement links TRBV5-1 to TRBJ1-2; maybe TRBD1 (6 bases). The V end was cut by 2 bases, the J end by 2 bases, with 13 bases between. Germline lookup yields CDR1 SGHRS and CDR2 YFSETQ. The length of the CDR3 is 15 residues. The DNA for the CDR3 is TGCGCCAGCAGCTTTGGGGGCACAGGGAACTATGGCTACACCTTC. Its protein is CASSFGGTGNYGYTF.

V and J are TRBV12-5 and TRBJ2-1, with unresolved D. In germline, CDR1 is LGHNT, CDR2 FRNRAP. V was trimmed by 5 bases and J by 8 bases, leaving 19 bases between them. This CDR3 contains 15 residues. CDR3 coding DNA: TGTGCTAGTGGTCGAGGAGTAGTCCTTCGTGATGAGCAGTTCTTC. Protein product: CASGRGVVLRDEQFF.

This clone turned up a few times. This chain uses TRBV6-1 with TRBJ2-7, with D perhaps matching TRBD1 (6 bases). Trimming removed 0 bases from V and 5 bases from J, with 17 bases in between. Germline V CDR1 and CDR2: MNHNS, SASEGT. The CDR3 consists of 16 residues. The CDR3 protein is CASSEAHGQTFDEQYF. The DNA of the CDR3 is TGTGCCAGCAGTGAAGCGCACGGACAGACCTTTGACGAGCAGTACTTC.

As DNA, the CDR3 is TGTGCCAGCAGCCCAAGCAACACAGGGTGGTATGGCTACACCTTC. Protein sequence: CASSPSNTGWYGYTF. The chain recombines TRBV3-1 (or the pseudogene TRBV3-2) with TRBJ1-2; TRBD1 might be the D (6 bases). Germline V gene sequence: CDR1 LGHDT, CDR2 YNNKEL (reference sequence). The CDR3 length is 15 residues. V lost 4 bases and J lost 5, with 17 bases in between.

The rearrangement uses TRBV30 and TRBJ1-3; maybe TRBD1 (6 bases). The CDR3 is made up of 12 amino acids. The germline V and J ends were trimmed by 4 bases and 8 bases, with 12 bases remaining between them. CDR1 is GTSNPN, CDR2 SVGIG, per germline (reference sequence). CDR3 DNA: TGTGCCTGGAAGGGGGACGGACACACCATATATTTT. This sequence encodes CAWKGDGHTIYF.

This clone was recorded a few times. Other DNA sequences in the sample encode the same CDR3. The rearrangement links TRBV30 to TRBJ1-2, with TRBD1 as a possible D gene (6 bases). The V end was cut by 4 bases, the J end by 7 bases, with 19 bases between. The CDR3 length is 14 residues. Germline V gene data show CDR1 as GTSNPN and CDR2 as SVGIG (reference sequence). CDR3: CAWIRRGGGGGYTF. The CDR3 DNA follows: TGTGCCTGGATCCGACGCGGGGGCGGGGGTGGCTACACCTTC.

The gene calls are TRBV27 and TRBJ2-6; weak D call: TRBD2 (5 bases). Germline assignment: CDR1 MNHEY and CDR2 SMNVEV (reference sequence). With 2 bases removed from V and 0 bases from J, the gap between germline ends came to 17 bases. The CDR3 contains 19 residues. The CDR3 loop is CASSLLYAGAISGANVLTF. The CDR3 region has the DNA TGTGCCAGCAGTTTACTTTACGCGGGCGCCATCTCTGGGGCCAACGTCCTGACTTTC. The entire variable domain, with the rest obtained from reference TRBV27 and TRBJ2-6, is as follows: EAQVTQNPRYLITVTGKKLTVTCSQNMNHEYMSWYRQDPGLGLRQIYYSMNVEVTDKGDVPEGYKVSRKEKRNFPLILESPSPNQTSLYFCASSLLYAGAISGANVLTFGAGSRLTVL.

V is TRBV7-2 and J is TRBJ2-1; no clear D. Germline V CDR1 and CDR2: SGHTA, FQGNSA. The CDR3 loop spans 13 amino acids. V dropped 5 bases and J dropped 2 bases, with 7 bases sitting between them. The CDR3 bases are TGTGCCAGCAGCCAAGAGGCCTACAATGAGCAGTTCTTC. Translating it yields CASSQEAYNEQFF.

The rearrangement uses TRBV7-3 and TRBJ2-2, with 7 bases that match TRBD2. The CDR3 has 15 amino acids. The V gene end was trimmed by 6 bases and the J gene end by 1 base; junction bases not matched to a gene: 5. Germline V lookup: CDR1 SGHTA, CDR2 FQGTGA. In nucleotides, the CDR3 is TGTGCCAGCAGGAGCGGGACGCTGAACACCGGGGAGCTGTTTTTT. Translation: CASRSGTLNTGELFF.

This clone was counted only a few times. The chain uses TRBV2 and TRBJ1-2, with D tentatively TRBD1 (5 bases). The germline CDR1 and CDR2 sequences are SNHLY and FYNNEI. Trimming removed 3 bases at V and 2 bases at J, with 7 bases between. The CDR3 contains 13 residues. The CDR3 loop is CASSEGPNYGYTF. The CDR3 coding sequence is TGTGCCAGCAGTGAGGGGCCCAACTATGGCTACACCTTC.

Concerning this clone itself: Other DNA sequences from this sample encode an identical CDR3 as well. The V and J genes are TRBV7-3 and TRBJ2-2, with a weak D call TRBD1 (5 bases). Per germline, CDR1 SGHTA and CDR2 FQGTGA. V was pared by 5 bases and J by 2 bases, with 12 bases between. The CDR3 is 15 residues long. This CDR3 is CASSLDSSNTGELFF. CDR3 coding DNA: TGTGCCAGCAGCCTCGACAGTTCTAACACCGGGGAGCTGTTTTTT. Filled out from reference TRBV7-3 and TRBJ2-2, the complete variable domain reads GAGVSQTPSNKVTEKGKYVELRCDPISGHTALYWYRQSLGQGPEFLIYFQGTGAADDSGLPNDRFFAVRPEGSVSTLKIQRTERGDSAVYLCASSLDSSNTGELFFGEGSRLTVL.

The gene calls are TRBV5-1 and TRBJ2-1, with D perhaps matching TRBD2 (6 bases). Germline V gene lookup returns CDR1 SGHRS and CDR2 YFSETQ. Trimming shortened V by 0 bases and J by 2 bases, and 6 bases separated the two germline ends. The CDR3 totals 14 residues. CDR3 sequence: CASSLGTTYNEQFF. For the CDR3, the DNA is TGCGCCAGCAGCTTGGGGACTACCTACAATGAGCAGTTCTTC. The whole variable domain, filled in from reference TRBV5-1 and TRBJ2-1, reads KAGVTQTPRYLIKTRGQQVTLSCSPISGHRSVSWYQQTPGQGLQFLFEYFSETQRNKGNFPGRFSGRQFSNSRSEMNVSTLELGDSALYLCASSLGTTYNEQFFGPGTRLTVL.

V usage is TRBV7-9 and J usage is TRBJ1-1; TRBD1 agrees at 7 bases. The CDR3 has 14 residues. Germline trimming cut 5 bases from V and 1 base from J; bases unmatched to any gene: 4. The germline V gene has CDR1 SEHNR and CDR2 FQNEAQ (reference sequence). As DNA, the CDR3 is TGTGCCAGCAGCCCAGGGGGATCGAACACTGAAGCTTTCTTT. Translation gives CASSPGGSNTEAFF.